A single sample gave rise to the 30 T cell receptor beta chains below, sequenced in a study of graft-versus-host responses after intestinal transplantation. Produced via immunoSEQ multiplex PCR; TCRdb's table is partial and in-frame only. The table shows roughly 100,000 clones, with approximately 93% occurring only once. These receptors lack a known antigen. The source material was unstimulated CD8+ T cells sorted from spleen or lymph node cells, sampled before intestinal transplant. The receptors shown here come from a human donor who received an intestinal transplant.

The CDR3 spells CASSTSRDGESNYGYTF. The CDR3 nucleotides read TGTGCCAGCAGCACATCACGAGACGGGGAGTCTAACTATGGCTACACCTTC. This chain uses TRBV7-9 with TRBJ1-2, with D unclear. Germline V gene data show CDR1 as SEHNR and CDR2 as FQNEAQ (reference sequence). The germline V and J ends were trimmed by 5 bases and 0 bases, with 19 bases remaining between them. The length of the CDR3 is 17 residues.

The gene calls are TRBV11-1 and TRBJ2-7; D is possibly TRBD1 (6 bases). Trimming removed 3 bases from V and 3 bases from J, with 12 bases in between. Germline V gene data show CDR1 as SGHAT and CDR2 as FQDESV (reference sequence). This CDR3 is built from 14 residues. In nucleotides, the CDR3 is TGTGCCAGCAGCTTTTCCTCAGGGGACTACGAGCAGTACTTC. Translated, it gives CASSFSSGDYEQYF.

This clone was seen a few times. The rearrangement joins TRBV19 to TRBJ1-4; D may be TRBD1 (6 bases). The CDR3 is made up of 12 amino acids. The germline CDR1 and CDR2 sequences are LNHDA and SQIVND (reference sequence). The V gene lost 9 bases and the J gene lost 5 bases, with 10 bases spanning the gap. CDR3 nucleotide sequence: TGTGCCAGCCGACAGGTCAATGAAAAACTGTTTTTT. Translation gives CASRQVNEKLFF.

The gene calls are TRBV9 and TRBJ1-3; D call uncertain. Trimming shortened V by 5 bases and J by 0 bases, and 6 bases separated the two germline ends. In germline, CDR1 is SGDLS, CDR2 YYNGEE. The CDR3 is made up of 13 amino acids. This CDR3 reads CASSDGSGNTIYF. CDR3 nucleotide sequence: TGTGCCAGCAGTGACGGCTCTGGAAACACCATATATTTT.

The CDR3 sequence: CASSLDLTGTGISGELFF. The CDR3 nucleotides are TGTGCCAGCAGCTTGGACCTTACCGGGACAGGGATTTCCGGGGAGCTGTTTTTT. The rearrangement joins TRBV5-6 to TRBJ2-2, with 9 bases lining up with TRBD1. The junction had 12 bases not matched to a gene; V was cut back by 0 bases and J by 6 bases. This CDR3 is built from 18 residues. Germline V CDR1 and CDR2: SGHDT, YYEEEE.

The chain employs TRBV7-9 and TRBJ2-5, with TRBD2 as a possible D gene (6 bases). The CDR3 has 13 residues. Trimming took 3 bases from V and 5 from J, leaving 10 bases between them. Germline-derived CDR1 and CDR2 are SEHNR and FQNEAQ (reference sequence). CDR3 coding DNA: TGTGCCAGCAGCTTGGAGGCGGGGGAGACCCAGTACTTC. Residues: CASSLEAGETQYF.

The chain carries TRBV15 and TRBJ1-2; 10 bases are a match to TRBD1. V was clipped by 0 bases and J by 8 bases; unmatched bases: 3. CDR3 length: 14 amino acids. The germline CDR1 and CDR2 sequences are LNHNV and YYDKDF (reference sequence). CDR3 region: CATSREGQGRGYTF. CDR3 DNA sequence: TGTGCCACCAGCAGAGAGGGACAGGGGCGAGGCTACACCTTC.

The chain has TRBV4-1 and TRBJ2-7; D call uncertain. CDR1 and CDR2 from the germline V gene are MGHRA and YSYEKL. The CDR3 loop spans 13 amino acids. Trimming pared 0 bases from V and 3 bases from J, leaving 6 bases between. CDR3 bases: TGCGCCAGCAGCCAAGAACGGGTCTACGAGCAGTACTTC. Amino acids: CASSQERVYEQYF.

The genes are TRBV7-9 and TRBJ2-7; possible D gene TRBD1, 6 bases. V was trimmed by 6 bases and J by 5 bases, leaving 11 bases between them. CDR1 and CDR2 from the germline V gene are SEHNR and FQNEAQ (reference sequence). The CDR3 is 12 residues long. DNA for the CDR3: TGTGCCAGCAGAACAGGGTACCACGAGCAGTACTTC. Protein sequence: CASRTGYHEQYF.

The chain combines TRBV27 with TRBJ2-3; either TRBD1 or TRBD2 may fit D (5 bases each). There are 16 residues in the CDR3. The germline V gene has CDR1 MNHEY and CDR2 SMNVEV (reference sequence). Trimming took off 5 bases at V and 4 bases at J, with 19 bases between the two ends. The CDR3 DNA reads TGTGCCAGCAGTCTCTCAGTTGGGCTGGGGGCAGATACGCAGTATTTT. Protein sequence: CASSLSVGLGADTQYF.

The V and J genes are TRBV14 and TRBJ2-7, with D perhaps assigned TRBD1 or TRBD2 (6 bases each). The CDR3 runs 14 residues. Germline CDR1 SGHDN, CDR2 FVKESK. V lost 4 bases and J 6 bases, leaving 16 bases between the germline ends. Here the CDR3 reads CASSLTGASGEQYF. In DNA form, the CDR3 reads TGTGCCAGCAGCCTCACGGGGGCTTCAGGCGAGCAGTACTTC.

The count of this clone is one. This chain connects TRBV4-1 to TRBJ2-7, with D possibly TRBD2 on 6 matching bases. The germline gives CDR1 MGHRA, CDR2 YSYEKL. The CDR3 is 14 residues long. V was pared by 3 bases and J by 0 bases, with 9 bases between. CDR3 nucleotides: TGCGCCAGCAGCCAGACTAGGAGCTCCTACGAGCAGTACTTC. Translating it yields CASSQTRSSYEQYF.

The chain uses TRBV9 and TRBJ1-3; tentative D call: TRBD1 (6 bases). Between the trimmed V and J ends, which lost 0 bases and 2 bases, there was a span of 18 bases. In germline, CDR1 is SGDLS, CDR2 YYNGEE. The CDR3 covers 18 residues. The CDR3 DNA follows: TGTGCCAGCAGCGTAGCAACGACGTCAGGGGATCCTGGAAACACCATATATTTT. Its translation: CASSVATTSGDPGNTIYF.

The chain employs TRBV2 and TRBJ2-7; the match to TRBD1 covers 10 bases. Germline-derived CDR1 and CDR2 are SNHLY and FYNNEI. J was trimmed by 3 bases and V by 4 bases; bases with no gene match: 0. The CDR3 runs 13 residues. CDR3 sequence: CASSGTGGYEQYF. Written as DNA, the CDR3 is TGTGCCAGCAGTGGGACAGGGGGCTACGAGCAGTACTTC.

The V and J genes are TRBV10-1 and TRBJ2-7; 8 nucleotides agree with TRBD1. CDR1 and CDR2 from the germline V gene are WNHNN and SYGVQD (reference sequence). V was clipped by 8 bases and J by 5 bases; unmatched bases: 8. CDR3 length equals 13 residues. The CDR3 DNA reads TGCGCCAGCGCTGGACAGGGTTTGGACGAGCAGTACTTC. This translates into CASAGQGLDEQYF.

The chain is built from TRBV2 and TRBJ2-7; D gene uncertain. Germline V lookup: CDR1 SNHLY, CDR2 FYNNEI. Trimming removed 6 bases from V and 6 bases from J, with 12 bases in between. The CDR3 has 12 residues. Here the CDR3 reads CASRPLEGEQYF. CDR3 nucleotides: TGTGCCAGCAGACCCCTGGAAGGCGAGCAGTACTTC.

The genes are TRBV2 and TRBJ2-1; 8 bases line up with TRBD1. Germline V gene sequence: CDR1 SNHLY, CDR2 FYNNEI. Unmatched junction bases numbered 14, after V lost 6 bases and J lost 4 bases. CDR3 length: 17 amino acids. This CDR3 reads CASRTSRGTGAYNEQFF. The CDR3 DNA sequence: TGTGCCAGCAGGACCTCTCGTGGGACAGGTGCATACAATGAGCAGTTCTTC.

V gene TRBV30 combines with J gene TRBJ2-1; D remains ambiguous. Deletions cut 5 bases from V and 0 bases from J, with 11 bases between. The CDR3 runs 14 residues. The germline V gene encodes CDR1 GTSNPN and CDR2 SVGIG (reference sequence). In DNA, the CDR3 is TGTGCCTGGCATAATACCGGCTCCTACAATGAGCAGTTCTTC. It specifies CAWHNTGSYNEQFF.

CDR3 nucleotides: TGTGCCATCAGGAGGACACGGCGGCAGCCCCAGCATTTT. It codes for CAIRRTRRQPQHF. The chain couples TRBV10-3 to TRBJ1-5, with D maybe TRBD1 (5 bases). The CDR3 is 13 amino acids. V lost 6 bases to trimming and J lost 7 bases, with 13 bases between them. Germline V lookup: CDR1 ENHRY, CDR2 SYGVKD.

J is TRBJ2-7 and V is TRBV13; weak D call: TRBD2 (6 bases). Trimming removed 3 bases from V and 4 bases from J, with 13 bases in between. CDR1 is PRHDT, CDR2 FYEKMQ, per germline (reference sequence). The CDR3 covers 14 residues. CDR3 residues: CASSFGGIRYEQYF. CDR3 nucleotides: TGTGCCAGCAGCTTTGGAGGGATCCGGTACGAGCAGTACTTC. The full variable domain, in which reference TRBV13 and TRBJ2-7 provide the parts outside the CDR3, is AAGVIQSPRHLIKEKRETATLKCYPIPRHDTVYWYQQGPGQDPQFLISFYEKMQSDKGSIPDRFSAQQFSDYHSELNMSSLELGDSALYFCASSFGGIRYEQYFGPGTRLTVT.

CDR3 protein: CASSFGSGGIKETQYF. Here the CDR3 DNA reads TGTGCCAGCAGCTTTGGTAGCGGGGGTATCAAAGAGACCCAGTACTTC. V is TRBV5-4 and J is TRBJ2-5; 9 nucleotides match TRBD2. The junction had 8 bases not matched to a gene; V was cut back by 2 bases and J by 3 bases. The length of the CDR3 is 16 residues. Germline V gene data show CDR1 as SGHNT and CDR2 as YYREEE (reference sequence).

This rearrangement joins TRBV11-2 to TRBJ2-3, with 9 positions matching TRBD2. The CDR3 sequence is 16 residues long. Per germline, CDR1 SGHAT and CDR2 FQNNGV. J lost 4 bases, V lost 5 bases, and 10 bases had no gene match. In DNA, the CDR3 is TGTGCCAGCAGCCTTCTTGGGGCGGGGGGGCCAGATACGCAGTATTTT. This translates into CASSLLGAGGPDTQYF. Looking up the rest from reference TRBV11-2 and TRBJ2-3 gives the full variable domain: EAGVAQSPRYKIIEKRQSVAFWCNPISGHATLYWYQQILGQGPKLLIQFQNNGVVDDSQLPKDRFSAERLKGVDSTLKIQPAKLEDSAVYLCASSLLGAGGPDTQYFGPGTRLTVL.

This chain connects TRBV4-1 to TRBJ2-3; 12 bases line up with TRBD2. Germline V gene lookup returns CDR1 MGHRA and CDR2 YSYEKL. Losses at the gene ends were 4 bases for V and 4 bases for J; bases not matched to a gene: 12. This CDR3 has 18 residues. As DNA, the CDR3 is TGCGCCAGCAGCCCCCAAAAGGAGGCTAGCGGGGGGGCAGATACGCAGTATTTT. Encoded protein: CASSPQKEASGGADTQYF.

The chain joins TRBV7-6 to TRBJ1-3, with a weak D call TRBD1 (6 bases). Trimming cost V 1 base and J 0 bases, with 19 bases left between them. The CDR3 extends over 19 amino acids. Germline assignment: CDR1 SGHVS and CDR2 FNYEAQ. CDR3 in DNA: TGTGCCAGCAGCTTAGGGATGGGGTGGGACACAAGCTCTGGAAACACCATATATTTT. This encodes CASSLGMGWDTSSGNTIYF.

J is TRBJ1-4 and V is TRBV4-1; 7 bases line up with TRBD1. Germline CDR1 is MGHRA and CDR2 is YSYEKL. V was pared by 4 bases and J by 2 bases, with 1 base of the junction left unmatched. CDR3 length: 14 residues. DNA of the CDR3: TGCGCCAGCAGCCCGGGACAGACTAATGAAAAACTGTTTTTT. Amino acids: CASSPGQTNEKLFF.

The chain recombines TRBV5-1 with TRBJ2-7; tentatively, D is TRBD1 (6 bases). Per the germline V gene, CDR1 is SGHRS and CDR2 is YFSETQ. V shed 4 bases and J shed 6 bases, with 14 bases lying between them. The CDR3 extends over 13 amino acids. CDR3 residues: CASSGITGSEQYF. The CDR3 DNA reads as TGCGCCAGCAGCGGGATTACAGGGTCCGAGCAGTACTTC.

The V and J genes are TRBV19 and TRBJ1-5; D remains ambiguous. The CDR3 contains 15 residues. Trimming removed 5 bases from V and 3 bases from J, with 14 bases in between. CDR1 LNHDA and CDR2 SQIVND come from the germline V gene (reference sequence). CDR3 sequence (DNA): TGTGCCAGTAGTTCGCCGGGAAAAAACAATCAGCCCCAGCATTTT. Its protein is CASSSPGKNNQPQHF.

The V call is TRBV2, the J call TRBJ2-1; the D is unclear. The V gene's germline CDR1 is SNHLY and CDR2 FYNNEI. Trimming removed 7 bases from V and 4 bases from J, with 11 bases in between. The CDR3 loop spans 13 amino acids. The DNA for the CDR3 is TGTGCCAGCATGGTGGGTCTATACAATGAGCAGTTCTTC. Its protein is CASMVGLYNEQFF.

The gene calls are TRBV4-1 and TRBJ2-3; TRBD2 matches at 9 bases. There are 15 residues in the CDR3. Germline V CDR1 and CDR2: MGHRA, YSYEKL. After removal of 0 bases from V and 6 bases from J, the junction contained 4 bases not matched to a gene. The CDR3 DNA reads as TGCGCCAGCAGCCAAGAACCTAGCGGGGTCGATACGCAGTATTTT. It yields the protein CASSQEPSGVDTQYF.

The chain carries TRBV10-2 and TRBJ2-5, with D possibly being TRBD2 (7 bases). The germline V gene encodes CDR1 WSHSY and CDR2 SAAADI. Trimming shortened V by 3 bases and J by 4 bases, and 15 bases separated the two germline ends. This CDR3 is built from 15 residues. In DNA, the CDR3 is TGCGCCAGCAGTGAATTGGGCGGGGGCGGAGAGACCCAGTACTTC. Its protein is CASSELGGGGETQYF.